The 21 T cell receptor beta chains below were found in one sample sequenced in a study of T-cell memory formation after mild COVID-19. From the 5' RACE reads, TCRdb called clonotypes with MiXCR, one entry per CDR3 protein. The repertoire holds nearly 350,000 distinct CDR3 sequences, with 13% as singletons. The sample comprised PBMCs or a T cell subset sorted from them (not recorded which). The receptors derive from a man in his late teens or twenties who had mild COVID-19 (a few samples of this study predate the infection). Cell type and time point are not known.

The chain couples TRBV6-2 or TRBV6-3 to TRBJ1-1; 7 bases line up with TRBD1. CDR1 and CDR2 from the germline V gene are MNHEY and SVGEGT. V trimming: 8 bases; J trimming: 4 bases; junction bases outside the gene matches: 7. This CDR3 comprises 13 residues. The CDR3 spells CASCASGGTEAFF. CDR3 DNA: TGTGCCAGCTGCGCATCAGGGGGCACTGAAGCTTTCTTT.

The CDR3 protein is CASSQTRDTEAFF. The CDR3 coding sequence is TGTGCCAGCAGCCAGACTCGAGACACTGAAGCTTTCTTT. The J gene is TRBJ1-1, the V gene TRBV6-5; D ambiguous. Germline CDR1 is MNHEY and CDR2 is SVGAGI. The length of the CDR3 is 13 residues. V lost 6 bases and J lost 3, with 11 bases in between.

This clonotype was detected ten times or more. The chain employs TRBV18 and TRBJ2-5, with D possibly being TRBD1 or TRBD2 (5 bases each). V lost 2 bases and J lost 5, with 6 bases in between. Germline loops: CDR1 KGHSH, CDR2 LQKENI. The CDR3 has 12 amino acids. The CDR3 loop reads CASSPEGETQYF. The CDR3 nucleotides read TGTGCCAGCTCACCAGAGGGGGAGACCCAGTACTTC. Variable domain in full (rest from reference TRBV18 and TRBJ2-5): NAGVMQNPRHLVRRRGQEARLRCSPMKGHSHVYWYRQLPEEGLKFMVYLQKENIIDESGMPKERFSAEFPKEGPSILRIQQVVRGDSAAYFCASSPEGETQYFGPGTRLLVL.

This clonotype has more than one count but fewer than ten. The chain employs TRBV27 and TRBJ1-2; TRBD1 is a possible D gene (6 bases). The V gene lost 3 bases and the J gene lost 8 bases, with 13 bases spanning the gap. This CDR3 contains 13 residues. Germline loops: CDR1 MNHEY, CDR2 SMNVEV (reference sequence). CDR3 region: CASSLMGAGGYTF. The CDR3 DNA reads as TGTGCCAGCAGTTTGATGGGGGCGGGAGGCTACACCTTC.

In this sample, this clonotype turned up a few times. The genes are TRBV12-3 or TRBV12-4 and TRBJ2-5; D remains ambiguous. V shed 2 bases and J shed 9 bases, with 10 bases lying between them. The CDR3 is made up of 12 amino acids. Written as DNA, the CDR3 is TGTGCCAGCAGTTTAACCGTCGAGTCCCAGTACTTC. It codes for CASSLTVESQYF.

This clonotype showed up just a few times. The chain links TRBV11-2 to TRBJ2-5; 9 positions match TRBD1. CDR1 and CDR2 (germline): SGHAT, FQNNGV. The CDR3 has 14 amino acids. J was trimmed by 5 bases and V by 5 bases; bases with no gene match: 6. CDR3 coding DNA: TGTGCCAGCAGCCCGGACAGGGGATGGGAGACCCAGTACTTC. This sequence encodes CASSPDRGWETQYF.

The chain has TRBV15 and TRBJ2-7, with D perhaps TRBD1 (6 bases). CDR1 is LNHNV, CDR2 YYDKDF, per germline (reference sequence). V was shortened by 0 bases and J by 12 bases, with 12 bases between the two germline ends. There are 12 residues in the CDR3. In DNA form, the CDR3 reads TGTGCCACCAGCAGAGATTTGGGGGCTCTGTACGTC. Translating gives CATSRDLGALYV.

In this sample, this clonotype turned up a few times. The rearrangement links TRBV6-2 or TRBV6-3 to TRBJ2-5; D gene uncertain. The germline V gene has CDR1 MNHEY and CDR2 SVGEGT. The CDR3 length is 16 residues. V was cut by 7 bases and J by 6 bases, with 24 bases left in between. The DNA of the CDR3 is TGTGCCAGCAAACGTCAAGGATATGCAGCTGAAAAGACCCAGTACTTC. It codes for CASKRQGYAAEKTQYF.

The CDR3 protein is CASSRRKRGTPGDTQYF. As DNA, the CDR3 is TGTGCCAGCAGCAGAAGGAAGCGGGGGACCCCCGGAGATACGCAGTATTTT. V usage is TRBV21-1 and J usage is TRBJ2-3; no DNA check was done on the table's D call, TRBD2. TRBV21-1 is assigned pseudogene status. The CDR3 covers 17 residues.

This clonotype was seen only a few times. The chain employs TRBV28 and TRBJ1-2; maybe TRBD1 (5 bases). Germline V gives CDR1 MDHEN, CDR2 SYDVKM. The ends were cut back, 5 bases at V and 3 bases at J, with 10 bases in the middle. The CDR3 covers 13 residues. CDR3 bases: TGTGCCAGCAGTCGGGACCGATACTATGGCTACACCTTC. Protein: CASSRDRYYGYTF.

In its sample, this clonotype was seen a few times. In DNA, the CDR3 is TGTGCCAGCAGCGAGACAGGGGCAGGCAATCAGCCCCAGCATTTT. Its protein is CASSETGAGNQPQHF. The V call is TRBV12-3 or TRBV12-4, the J call TRBJ1-5, with 8 bases fitting TRBD1. The CDR3 contains 15 residues. Trimming removed 6 bases from V and 2 bases from J; junction bases left unmatched: 6.

This rearrangement joins TRBV9 to TRBJ2-5, with D unresolved. V lost 3 bases and J lost 2, with 8 bases in between. CDR3 length: 13 residues. CDR1 is SGDLS and CDR2 is YYNGEE in the germline V gene. CDR3 amino acids: CASSGRRQETQYF. Written as DNA, the CDR3 is TGTGCCAGCAGCGGCAGGAGACAAGAGACCCAGTACTTC.

To note about this clonotype: A read error may be the cause here, since a much bigger clone is one base away. J is TRBJ2-6 and V is TRBV9, with D possibly TRBD1 on 6 matching bases. Trimming cost V 0 bases and J 4 bases, with 8 bases left between them. CDR3 length: 15 amino acids. CDR1 SGDLS and CDR2 YYNGEE come from the germline V gene. CDR3 bases: TGTGCCAGCAGCGTAGCAGGGGCCGGGGCCAACGTCCTGACTTTC. Translated, it gives CASSVAGAGANVLTF.

There are a few counts of this clonotype. The J gene is TRBJ2-7, the V gene TRBV7-3, with D tentatively TRBD1 or TRBD2 (5 bases each). Germline CDR1 is SGHTA and CDR2 is FQGTGA. V lost 2 bases and J lost 3, with 14 bases in between. The CDR3 is 15 residues long. The CDR3: CASSLRGGRDYEQYF. CDR3 bases: TGTGCCAGCAGCTTACGTGGGGGACGGGACTACGAGCAGTACTTC.

V gene TRBV5-1 combines with J gene TRBJ2-7; either TRBD1 or TRBD2 may fit D (6 bases each). Trimming took off 5 bases at V and 2 bases at J, with 14 bases between the two ends. This CDR3 is 14 amino acids long. CDR1 is SGHRS and CDR2 is YFSETQ in the germline V gene. The CDR3 DNA sequence: TGCGCCAGCAGTCATGGGGGGCGCCCCTACGAGCAGTACTTC. Protein product: CASSHGGRPYEQYF.

This clonotype was detected a few times. The chain has TRBV20-1 and TRBJ2-1; the D gene is possibly TRBD2 (5 bases). The germline V gene has CDR1 DFQATT and CDR2 SNEGSKA (reference sequence). The CDR3 totals 15 residues. V lost 6 bases and J lost 5, with 20 bases in between. The CDR3 region has the DNA TGCAGTGCCCGAAGTGTAGCGAGCACCCACAATGAGCAGTTCTTC. This encodes CSARSVASTHNEQFF.

The chain links TRBV7-3 to TRBJ1-6; D is ambiguous. Germline CDR1 and CDR2: SGHTA and FQGTGA. The germline V and J ends were trimmed by 8 bases and 6 bases, with 11 bases remaining between them. This CDR3 spans 13 amino acids. CDR3 sequence: CASSGRTNSPLHF. The CDR3 bases are TGTGCCAGCTCCGGACGGACTAATTCACCCCTCCACTTT.

This clonotype was seen repeatedly, ten times or more. The J gene is TRBJ2-5, the V gene TRBV5-1; 7 bases are a match to TRBD1. Germline V CDR1 and CDR2: SGHRS, YFSETQ. CDR3 size: 14 residues. With V trimmed by 4 bases and J by 0 bases, 3 bases remained unmatched. CDR3 nucleotide sequence: TGCGCCAGCAGCGTCAGGGGGTACCAAGAGACCCAGTACTTC. The encoded protein is CASSVRGYQETQYF.

This rearrangement joins TRBV7-3 to TRBJ1-1, with a possible D match to TRBD1 (6 bases). Trimming stripped 5 bases from V and 5 bases from J, with 15 bases between. CDR1 SGHTA and CDR2 FQGTGA come from the germline V gene. This CDR3 is 14 amino acids long. The CDR3 loop is CASSRAGGRTEAFF. In DNA, the CDR3 is TGTGCCAGCAGCAGGGCGGGGGGCCGAACTGAAGCTTTCTTT.

In this sample, this clonotype turned up many times. CDR3 DNA sequence: TGTGCCAGTCAGACAGGGCTTAATGAAAAACTGTTTTTT. Amino acids: CASQTGLNEKLFF. The chain links TRBV7-9 to TRBJ1-4, with 7 bases identical to TRBD1. This CDR3 has 13 amino acids. Germline CDR1 SEHNR, CDR2 FQNEAQ (reference sequence). V was clipped by 9 bases and J by 4 bases; unmatched bases: 5.

The CDR3 DNA reads as TGTGCCAGCAGCTTAAATCTCGACACTGAAGCTTTCTTT. Protein sequence: CASSLNLDTEAFF. The chain joins TRBV7-6 to TRBJ1-1; no clear D. Germline CDR1 is SGHVS and CDR2 is FNYEAQ. This CDR3 spans 13 amino acids. Trimming took off 2 bases at V and 3 bases at J, with 7 bases between the two ends.